This T cell receptor beta chain was found in a study of cytomegalovirus exposure and HLA in healthy donors. Study-wide points: The authors later found HLA-associated TCR beta chains more clonally expanded than equally common others. There were reportedly fewer N-insertions in an Asian-associated ancestry cluster than the approximately 640-donor mean, in a later analysis.

Unmatched junction bases numbered 5, after V lost 1 base and J lost 7 bases. The CDR3 totals 15 residues. Germline-derived CDR1 and CDR2 are SGHDN and FVKESK. Vbeta (60) and Jbeta (13) primers were used in the PCR. The method was immunoSEQ multiplex PCR; TCRdb's version includes in-frame clones alone and lacks a portion of them. The sample has about 200,000 clones; around 88% are singletons. A remark on this clone: Its matching antigen is unknown.

Input material: PBMCs. This sequence was found in a woman in her twenties or thirties in good health and CMV-seronegative. This rearrangement joins TRBV14 to TRBJ2-2, with TRBD2 identical over 8 bases. This CDR3 reads CASSQGASGLGELFF. The CDR3 DNA sequence: TGTGCCAGCAGCCAAGGGGCTAGCGGGCTCGGGGAGCTGTTTTTT.